A single sample gave rise to the 31 T cell receptor beta chains below, sequenced in a study of cytomegalovirus exposure and HLA in healthy donors. PCR amplification relied on 60 Vbeta primers (plus 13 Jbeta primers). The data were produced by immunoSEQ multiplex PCR, yet TCRdb's version contains in-frame clones alone and is incomplete. In the table there are tens of thousands of clones, 72% of which are singletons. Sequencing input: PBMCs. These TCRs come from a woman aged 40 to 55 in good health and CMV-seropositive.

This clone has a handful of counts. This sequence joins TRBV27 and TRBJ1-4; D is uncertain. The CDR3 sequence is 12 residues long. Germline V gives CDR1 MNHEY, CDR2 SMNVEV (reference sequence). V was cut by 4 bases and J by 5 bases, with 5 bases left in between. The CDR3 spells CASSSPNEKLFF. CDR3 coding DNA: TGTGCCAGCAGTTCCCCAAATGAAAAACTGTTTTTT.

The chain links TRBV2 to TRBJ2-5; 11 nucleotides match TRBD2. The germline gives CDR1 SNHLY, CDR2 FYNNEI. V gave up 5 bases and J gave up 5 bases; unmatched junction bases: 7. The CDR3 length is 15 residues. CDR3 sequence (DNA): TGTGCCAGCAGTAATAGCGGGGGGGCGGAGGAGACCCAGTACTTC. Translation gives CASSNSGGAEETQYF. Full variable domain (rest looked up from reference TRBV2 and TRBJ2-5): EPEVTQTPSHQVTQMGQEVILRCVPISNHLYFYWYRQILGQKVEFLVSFYNNEISEKSEIFDDQFSVERPDGSNFTLKIRSTKLEDSAMYFCASSNSGGAEETQYFGPGTRLLVL.

This chain connects TRBV6-1 to TRBJ2-5, with D maybe TRBD2 (5 bases). The CDR3 is made up of 11 amino acids. CDR1 MNHNS and CDR2 SASEGT come from the germline V gene. V was shortened by 6 bases and J by 5 bases, with 7 bases between the two germline ends. The CDR3 protein is CASRRAETQYF. CDR3 DNA sequence: TGTGCCAGCAGGAGGGCCGAGACCCAGTACTTC.

This clone was recorded only once. The rearrangement links TRBV6-5 to TRBJ1-2; the match to TRBD1 covers 8 bases. CDR3 length: 15 residues. V shed 6 bases and J 5 bases; nucleotides not matched to a gene: 11. Germline V gene lookup returns CDR1 MNHEY and CDR2 SVGAGI. The CDR3 loop reads CASRRTGRHAYGYTF. The CDR3 region has the DNA TGTGCCAGCAGACGGACAGGGAGACATGCGTATGGCTACACCTTC.

This chain connects TRBV7-2 to TRBJ2-3; D not resolved. Per the germline V gene, CDR1 is SGHTA and CDR2 is FQGNSA. The V and J ends lost 1 base and 1 base respectively, with 9 bases between them. The CDR3 has 15 residues. DNA of the CDR3: TGTGCCAGCAGCTTAGTGTTCGTCGGCACAGATACGCAGTATTTT. This encodes CASSLVFVGTDTQYF.

This clone was seen a few times. This sequence joins TRBV14 and TRBJ1-2; 7 bases line up with TRBD1. The length of the CDR3 is 13 residues. Germline V CDR1 and CDR2: SGHDN, FVKESK. V shed 1 base, J shed 8 bases, and the junction held 4 bases outside the gene matches. The CDR3 sequence: CASSQVRQGGYTF. The CDR3 region has the DNA TGTGCCAGCAGCCAAGTACGACAGGGCGGCTACACCTTC.

This clone was counted a single time. The chain employs TRBV6-5 and TRBJ1-6; D might be TRBD1 (6 bases). Germline values: CDR1 MNHEY, CDR2 SVGAGI. The length of the CDR3 is 14 residues. The V end lost 5 bases, the J end lost 5 bases, and 10 bases lay between the germline ends. This CDR3 reads CASSTRQDNSPLHF. In DNA form, the CDR3 reads TGTGCCAGCAGTACCCGACAGGATAATTCACCCCTCCACTTT.

The chain has TRBV7-3 and TRBJ1-6, with TRBD1 matching over 9 bases. With 5 bases clipped from V and 7 bases from J, the junction kept 3 bases outside the gene matches. The CDR3 consists of 14 residues. The germline V gene encodes CDR1 SGHTA and CDR2 FQGTGA. The chain's CDR3 is CASSPGQGNSPLHF. The CDR3 DNA is TGTGCCAGCAGCCCAGGACAGGGGAATTCACCCCTCCACTTT.

V is TRBV7-2 and J is TRBJ1-1; a possible D gene is TRBD1 (5 bases). The CDR3 covers 12 residues. Germline CDR1 is SGHTA and CDR2 is FQGNSA. The V and J ends lost 5 bases and 7 bases respectively, with 11 bases between them. DNA for the CDR3: TGTGCCAGCAGCCGGCTGCAGGGTGAAGCTTTCTTT. Translated: CASSRLQGEAFF. Using reference TRBV7-2 and TRBJ1-1 for the parts outside the CDR3, the full variable domain is GAGVSQSPSNKVTEKGKDVELRCDPISGHTALYWYRQSLGQGLEFLIYFQGNSAPDKSGLPSDRFSAERTGGSVSTLTIQRTQQEDSAVYLCASSRLQGEAFFGQGTRLTVV.

The genes are TRBV14 and TRBJ1-3, with a weak D call TRBD1 (5 bases). Germline CDR1 is SGHDN and CDR2 is FVKESK. CDR3 size: 16 residues. The V end was cut by 4 bases, the J end by 0 bases, with 13 bases between. Here the CDR3 DNA reads TGTGCCAGCAGCCCGGCGGGGGGGATCTCTGGAAACACCATATATTTT. It specifies CASSPAGGISGNTIYF.

The CDR3 DNA sequence: TGTGCCATCAGTGAGGGGGACAGTGAAGCTTTCTTT. Protein product: CAISEGDSEAFF. The chain couples TRBV10-3 to TRBJ1-1; 7 bases are shared with TRBD1. From germline, CDR1 is ENHRY and CDR2 SYGVKD. The CDR3 has 12 residues. V gave up 2 bases and J gave up 7 bases; unmatched junction bases: 1.

A few counts support this clone. The chain couples TRBV5-1 to TRBJ2-1, with D possibly TRBD2 on 6 matching bases. The CDR3 loop spans 15 amino acids. Germline V gene data show CDR1 as SGHRS and CDR2 as YFSETQ. The V end was cut by 1 base, the J end by 4 bases, with 12 bases between. CDR3 protein: CASSLTSTMYNEQFF. CDR3 nucleotide sequence: TGCGCCAGCAGCTTGACTAGCACGATGTACAATGAGCAGTTCTTC.

The J gene is TRBJ2-7, the V gene TRBV19; 7 positions agree with TRBD2. Per germline, CDR1 LNHDA and CDR2 SQIVND (reference sequence). V dropped 5 bases and J dropped 11; count of bases not matched to a gene: 15. There are 14 residues in the CDR3. The DNA of the CDR3 is TGTGCCAGTAGTCCCGCAAGGGAGGGTGACAGTAAGTACTTC. Translation gives CASSPAREGDSKYF.

V is TRBV27 and J is TRBJ1-2, with TRBD1 as a possible D gene (5 bases). Germline V gives CDR1 MNHEY, CDR2 SMNVEV (reference sequence). This CDR3 has 13 residues. Trimming shortened V by 0 bases and J by 4 bases, and 6 bases separated the two germline ends. In DNA form, the CDR3 reads TGTGCCAGCAGTTTATCAGGGGCCTATGGCTACACCTTC. Translation gives CASSLSGAYGYTF.

This clone was seen only a few times. This chain connects TRBV5-4 to TRBJ2-7, with TRBD2 as a possible D gene (7 bases). Trimming left V 4 bases short and J 0 bases short, with 14 bases between. Germline lookup yields CDR1 SGHNT and CDR2 YYREEE (reference sequence). There are 15 residues in the CDR3. CDR3 protein: CASSPRGARSYEQYF. In DNA form, the CDR3 reads TGTGCCAGCAGCCCTCGGGGGGCTCGCTCCTACGAGCAGTACTTC.

V gene TRBV4-1 combines with J gene TRBJ1-2; D is ambiguous. V gave up 3 bases and J gave up 7 bases, with 21 bases separating them. The germline CDR1 and CDR2 sequences are MGHRA and YSYEKL. The length of the CDR3 is 16 residues. The CDR3, as DNA: TGCGCCAGCAGCCAGCTCCCGGGGTCAAACGGTCGTGGCTACACCTTC. Translation gives CASSQLPGSNGRGYTF.

V and J are TRBV14 and TRBJ1-2, with TRBD1 matching over 7 bases. The CDR3 is 17 amino acids. Germline CDR1 reads SGHDN; CDR2 reads FVKESK. J was trimmed by 0 bases and V by 3 bases; bases with no gene match: 10. CDR3 protein: CASSQSRGALSNYGYTF. The CDR3 DNA sequence: TGTGCCAGCAGCCAGTCCAGGGGGGCCCTATCTAACTATGGCTACACCTTC.

The V gene is TRBV6-5, the J gene TRBJ1-1; TRBD1 is a possible D gene (5 bases). The CDR3 covers 14 residues. Germline values: CDR1 MNHEY, CDR2 SVGAGI. Trimming removed 0 bases from V and 5 bases from J, with 10 bases in between. The CDR3 DNA is TGTGCCAGCAGTTACTCGAAGGCAGGGACTGAAGCTTTCTTT. Translating it yields CASSYSKAGTEAFF.

The J gene is TRBJ2-5, the V gene TRBV7-7; the D gene is possibly TRBD2 (5 bases). In germline, CDR1 is SSHAT, CDR2 FNYEAQ (reference sequence). Trimming shortened V by 6 bases and J by 6 bases, and 14 bases separated the two germline ends. This CDR3 region has 13 residues. The CDR3 spells CASSLLVSQTQYF. As DNA, the CDR3 is TGTGCCAGCAGTTTACTAGTCAGTCAGACCCAGTACTTC.

The chain recombines TRBV6-5 with TRBJ1-4, with D possibly TRBD1 on 5 matching bases. Trimming shortened V by 0 bases and J by 4 bases, and 9 bases separated the two germline ends. The CDR3 consists of 15 residues. Germline V gives CDR1 MNHEY, CDR2 SVGAGI. Here the CDR3 DNA reads TGTGCCAGCAGTTACTCCTCAGGGCGTAATGAAAAACTGTTTTTT. Protein product: CASSYSSGRNEKLFF.

This clone was found a few times. This rearrangement joins TRBV6-5 to TRBJ1-2, with a weak D call TRBD1 (6 bases). The CDR3 runs 16 residues. Germline V gene data show CDR1 as MNHEY and CDR2 as SVGAGI. Trimming took 0 bases from V and 10 from J, leaving 21 bases between them. The CDR3: CASSYSRGREGRPYTF. The CDR3 bases are TGTGCCAGCAGTTACTCCAGGGGTAGGGAAGGACGGCCCTACACCTTC.

This chain connects TRBV5-4 to TRBJ2-5; 7 bases match TRBD2. Judging by the DNA end, TRBJ2-7 fits better; the J call may be wrong. Germline CDR1 and CDR2: SGHNT and YYREEE (reference sequence). The CDR3 runs 15 residues. The CDR3 reads CASSTGTKIGYEQYF. DNA of the CDR3: TGTGCCAGCAGCACCGGGACTAAGATCGGCTACGAGCAGTACTTC.

This rearrangement joins TRBV11-2 to TRBJ1-2, with 7 bases fitting TRBD1. J was trimmed by 1 base and V by 5 bases; bases with no gene match: 7. Germline loops: CDR1 SGHAT, CDR2 FQNNGV. The CDR3 is made up of 15 amino acids. CDR3: CASSNRDSHNYGYTF. The CDR3 bases are TGTGCCAGCAGCAATCGGGACAGTCATAACTATGGCTACACCTTC.

This clone was seen a single time. The gene calls are TRBV7-9 and TRBJ1-6; D is possibly TRBD1 (6 bases). The germline V gene encodes CDR1 SEHNR and CDR2 FQNEAQ (reference sequence). This CDR3 region has 16 residues. V was trimmed by 1 base and J by 3 bases, leaving 10 bases between them. The CDR3 coding sequence is TGTGCCAGCAGCTTAGAGCAGGGGATCTATAATTCACCCCTCCACTTT. Its translation: CASSLEQGIYNSPLHF.

CDR3 coding DNA: TGTGCCAGCAGCCCTTCGGGGACTAGCGGGAACACAGATACGCAGTATTTT. Amino acid sequence: CASSPSGTSGNTDTQYF. V gene TRBV9 combines with J gene TRBJ2-3; TRBD2 matches at 13 bases. This CDR3 is 17 amino acids long. Trimming cost V 4 bases and J 2 bases; bases outside gene matches: 7. CDR1 is SGDLS and CDR2 is YYNGEE in the germline V gene.

The gene calls are TRBV5-1 and TRBJ1-2, with 7 bases matching TRBD1. The ends lost 5 bases at V and 8 bases at J; junction bases unmatched: 6. CDR1 SGHRS and CDR2 YFSETQ come from the germline V gene. This CDR3 has 12 residues. This CDR3 reads CASRGQSEGYTF. The DNA of the CDR3 is TGCGCCAGCAGGGGACAGAGCGAAGGCTACACCTTC.

This chain uses TRBV9 with TRBJ1-2, with D possibly matching TRBD1 (6 bases). This CDR3 has 13 amino acids. Germline assignment: CDR1 SGDLS and CDR2 YYNGEE. V gave up 2 bases and J gave up 2 bases, with 7 bases separating them. DNA of the CDR3: TGTGCCAGCAGCGTCAGGGGAAACTATGGCTACACCTTC. Translation: CASSVRGNYGYTF.

This chain links TRBV7-2 with TRBJ1-2; 8 nucleotides agree with TRBD1. This CDR3 is built from 16 residues. Germline CDR1 and CDR2: SGHTA and FQGNSA. The J segment lost 3 bases and the V segment lost 5 bases, leaving 11 bases of the junction unmatched. CDR3 in amino acids: CASSPQGARAYYGYTF. The CDR3 nucleotides read TGTGCCAGCAGCCCTCAGGGGGCGAGGGCCTACTATGGCTACACCTTC.

This chain joins TRBV6-5 and TRBJ1-5; unclear D gene. Trimming took off 0 bases at V and 5 bases at J, with 8 bases between the two ends. Germline V gene data show CDR1 as MNHEY and CDR2 as SVGAGI. The CDR3 spans 14 residues. CDR3 sequence reads: CASSYSAPYQPQHF. The CDR3 region has the DNA TGTGCCAGCAGTTACTCGGCCCCCTATCAGCCCCAGCATTTT.

This sequence joins TRBV5-6 and TRBJ1-5; 7 positions agree with TRBD1. The CDR3 runs to 16 residues. Trimming removed 1 base from V and 1 base from J; junction bases left unmatched: 5. The germline gives CDR1 SGHDT, CDR2 YYEEEE. The CDR3 DNA sequence: TGTGCCAGCAGCTTGCGGAGCAGGGGGAGCAATCAGCCCCAGCATTTT. Translating it yields CASSLRSRGSNQPQHF.

V is TRBV29-1 and J is TRBJ1-5; D is unresolved. Germline loops: CDR1 SQVTM, CDR2 ANQGSEA. The CDR3 runs to 13 residues. V was pared by 1 base and J by 0 bases, with 4 bases between. The CDR3 reads CSVEASSNQPQHF. CDR3 sequence (DNA): TGCAGCGTTGAAGCCAGTAGCAATCAGCCCCAGCATTTT.